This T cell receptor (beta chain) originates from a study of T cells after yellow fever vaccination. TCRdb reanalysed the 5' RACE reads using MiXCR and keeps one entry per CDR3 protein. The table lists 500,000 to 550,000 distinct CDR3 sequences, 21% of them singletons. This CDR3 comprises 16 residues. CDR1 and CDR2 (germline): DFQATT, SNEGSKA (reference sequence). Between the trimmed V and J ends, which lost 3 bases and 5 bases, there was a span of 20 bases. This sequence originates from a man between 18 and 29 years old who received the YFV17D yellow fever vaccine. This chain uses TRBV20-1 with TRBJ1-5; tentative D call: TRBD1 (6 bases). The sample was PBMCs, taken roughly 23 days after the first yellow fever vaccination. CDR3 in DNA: TGCAGTGCTAGTCCTAGGGGGGGGCGCTCCCATCAGCCCCAGCATTTT. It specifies CSASPRGGRSHQPQHF.